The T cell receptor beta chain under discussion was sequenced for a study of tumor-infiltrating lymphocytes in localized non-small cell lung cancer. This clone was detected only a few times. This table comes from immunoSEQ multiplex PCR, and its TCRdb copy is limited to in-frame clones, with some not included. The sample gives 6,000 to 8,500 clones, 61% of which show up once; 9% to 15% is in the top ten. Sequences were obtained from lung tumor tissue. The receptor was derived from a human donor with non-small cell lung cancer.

The CDR3: CASSSGAGGLSDTQYF. CDR3 DNA: TGTGCCAGCAGCAGTGGGGCAGGGGGATTGTCAGATACGCAGTATTTT. The gene calls are TRBV25-1 and TRBJ2-3; 7 nucleotides match TRBD1. V lost 6 bases to trimming and J lost 4 bases; unmatched junction nucleotides: 13. The CDR3 sequence is 16 residues long. In germline, CDR1 is MGHDK, CDR2 SYGVNS.